The present T cell receptor (beta chain) was sequenced within a study of T cells after yellow fever vaccination. Study results and limitations: The CD4 compartment and the CD8 compartment contained a small share of clonotypes in common. Contamination of FACS-sorted repertoires by abundant clonotypes from the bulk population could occur. A secondary response was less intense yet reached its peak sooner, at day 5 versus 15.

The study made its TCR cDNA through 5'RACE template switching. That step introduced a universal primer site along with UMIs. Via MiXCR, TCRdb re-called the 5' RACE reads, giving one row per CDR3 protein. Of fewer than 350,000 distinct CDR3 sequences listed, roughly 9.4% are singletons. Note on this clonotype: Antigen: not known.

V was trimmed by 2 bases and J by 8 bases, leaving 13 bases between them. The CDR3 runs 14 residues. Germline V gene sequence: CDR1 SGHNT, CDR2 YYREEE (reference sequence). The receptor's source is a man between 18 and 35 years old who received the YFV17D yellow fever vaccine. This sequence joins TRBV5-4 and TRBJ1-4, with D unresolved. Here the sequenced sample was PBMCs, taken on the day of the first yellow fever vaccination. The CDR3, as DNA: TGTGCCAGCAGCTTTACGGGGTCAAACGAAAAACTGTTTTTT. It codes for CASSFTGSNEKLFF.